This passage covers 6 T cell receptor beta chains from one sample sequenced in a study of early T cells in non-severe SARS-CoV-2 infection. One entry per CDR3 protein, called by TCRdb with MiXCR from the 5' RACE reads. The repertoire consists of around 30,000 distinct CDR3 sequences, with roughly 6% occurring once and the leading ten covering approximately 25%. The sequencing sample was made of whole blood. These TCRs come from an adult who was a healthcare worker with PCR-confirmed SARS-CoV-2 infection or an uninfected control (not recorded which).

This sequence joins TRBV29-1 and TRBJ1-1; no clear D. Germline CDR1 reads SQVTM; CDR2 reads ANQGSEA. Between the trimmed V and J ends, which lost 4 bases and 1 base, there was a span of 7 bases. The CDR3 is 12 amino acids. In nucleotides, the CDR3 is TGCAGCGTTGCTTTGGGGAACACTGAAGCTTTCTTT. Translation: CSVALGNTEAFF.

The chain combines TRBV12-5 with TRBJ2-7; possibly TRBD2 for D (5 bases). CDR1 and CDR2 (germline): LGHNT, FRNRAP. This CDR3 contains 17 residues. The ends were cut back, 6 bases at V and 2 bases at J, with 23 bases in the middle. The CDR3 spells CASGPSQWASGTYEQYF. CDR3 nucleotides: TGTGCTAGTGGCCCCTCGCAATGGGCGTCGGGAACCTACGAGCAGTACTTC.

This clonotype occurred many times. CDR3 in amino acids: CATSEPEQGLKAFF. The CDR3 nucleotides are TGTGCCACCAGCGAGCCGGAACAGGGTCTAAAAGCTTTCTTT. The chain combines TRBV15 with TRBJ1-1; tentatively, D is TRBD1 (6 bases). V was cut by 5 bases and J by 9 bases, with 19 bases left in between. This CDR3 comprises 14 residues. Per the germline V gene, CDR1 is LNHNV and CDR2 is YYDKDF (reference sequence).

By sample share, this clonotype is medium-sized. In DNA form, the CDR3 reads TGTGCCAGCAGCTCTAGACTTGGGGGGGACACTGAAGCTTTCTTT. Translated: CASSSRLGGDTEAFF. The chain is built from TRBV11-2 and TRBJ1-1, with D perhaps TRBD1 (5 bases). CDR1 SGHAT and CDR2 FQNNGV come from the germline V gene. Trimming removed 4 bases at V and 3 bases at J, with 15 bases between. This CDR3 region has 15 residues.

This chain links TRBV2 with TRBJ2-1; D remains unclear. The V end lost 8 bases, the J end lost 2 bases, and 10 bases lay between the germline ends. The CDR3 spans 13 residues. Germline V gene lookup returns CDR1 SNHLY and CDR2 FYNNEI. Written as DNA, the CDR3 is TGTGCCAGCTGGTCTAGGACCTACAATGAGCAGTTCTTC. It translates to CASWSRTYNEQFF.

The chain uses TRBV2 and TRBJ2-7; weak D call: TRBD1 (5 bases). Trimming took 3 bases from V and 5 from J, leaving 8 bases between them. This CDR3 region has 12 residues. The V gene's germline CDR1 is SNHLY and CDR2 FYNNEI. The CDR3 sequence is CASSEQGHEQYF. DNA for the CDR3: TGTGCCAGCAGTGAGCAGGGCCACGAGCAGTACTTC.